The sequence of this T cell receptor (beta chain) was determined in a study of blood T cells in healthy people across ages. In the case of this clonotype: What it binds is unknown.

The CDR3 runs 14 residues. The V gene lost 0 bases and the J gene lost 7 bases, with 9 bases spanning the gap. Germline assignment: CDR1 SEHNR and CDR2 FQNEAQ (reference sequence). With a J-beta primer mix and a sample-barcoded 5' primer, a second PCR ran roughly 6 to 11 cycles. Sequencing recovered at least 2.5 million CDR3-containing paired-end reads from each sample. TCRdb re-derived calls from the 5' RACE reads in MiXCR, one entry per CDR3 protein. This sample has 700,000 to 850,000 distinct CDR3 sequences, with around 36% found just once. Samples each yielded at least 5 micrograms of total RNA. The study's findings and limits: No conclusive comparison of naive versus antigen-experienced cells was possible with unsorted PBMCs.

The sample was blood. This clonotype was sampled from a man younger than 30 in good health. The J gene is TRBJ2-2, the V gene TRBV7-9; D is ambiguous. CDR3 coding DNA: TGTGCCAGCAGCTTAGCGTTCGTACACGGGGAGCTGTTTTTT. Translated: CASSLAFVHGELFF.